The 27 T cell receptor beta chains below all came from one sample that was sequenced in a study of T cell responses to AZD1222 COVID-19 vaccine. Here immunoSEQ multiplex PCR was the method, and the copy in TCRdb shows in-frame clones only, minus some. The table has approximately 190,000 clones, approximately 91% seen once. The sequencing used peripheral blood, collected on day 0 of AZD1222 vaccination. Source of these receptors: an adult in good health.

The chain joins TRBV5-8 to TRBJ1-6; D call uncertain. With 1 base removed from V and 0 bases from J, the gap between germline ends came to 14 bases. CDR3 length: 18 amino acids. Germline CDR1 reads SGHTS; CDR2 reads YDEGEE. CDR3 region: CASSLSDTSSSYNSPLHF. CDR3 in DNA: TGTGCCAGCAGCTTGTCCGACACTTCGAGCTCCTATAATTCACCCCTCCACTTT.

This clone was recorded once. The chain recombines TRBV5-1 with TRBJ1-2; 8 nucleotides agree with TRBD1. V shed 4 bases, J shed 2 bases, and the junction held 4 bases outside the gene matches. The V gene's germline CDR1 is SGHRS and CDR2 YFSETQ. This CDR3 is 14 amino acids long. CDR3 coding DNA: TGCGCCAGCAGCCAGGGGACAGGCAACTATGGCTACACCTTC. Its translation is CASSQGTGNYGYTF.

CDR3 protein: CASSSGTGAQYF. In nucleotides, the CDR3 is TGTGCCAGCAGTTCCGGGACGGGCGCGCAGTATTTT. V and J are TRBV12-3 or TRBV12-4 and TRBJ2-3; D might be TRBD1 or TRBD2, each matching 5 bases. Trimming removed 4 bases from V and 10 bases from J, with 12 bases in between. The CDR3 extends over 12 amino acids.

CDR3 sequence (DNA): TGTGCCAGCAGCTTAGCTTGGGACAGGAGATACAATGAGCAGTTCTTC. It is translated as CASSLAWDRRYNEQFF. This sequence joins TRBV7-6 and TRBJ2-1, with TRBD1 matching over 8 bases. Germline values: CDR1 SGHVS, CDR2 FNYEAQ. The junction had 5 bases not matched to a gene; V was cut back by 0 bases and J by 4 bases. The CDR3 loop spans 16 amino acids. The full variable domain, with the rest looked up from reference TRBV7-6 and TRBJ2-1, is GAGVSQSPRYKVTKRGQDVALRCDPISGHVSLYWYRQALGQGPEFLTYFNYEAQQDKSGLPNDRFSAERPEGSISTLTIQRTEQRDSAMYRCASSLAWDRRYNEQFFGPGTRLTVL.

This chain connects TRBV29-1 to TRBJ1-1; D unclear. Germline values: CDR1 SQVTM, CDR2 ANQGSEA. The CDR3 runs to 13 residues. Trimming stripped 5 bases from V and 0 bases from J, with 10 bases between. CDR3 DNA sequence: TGCAGCGTTACGGGCAGTATGAACACTGAAGCTTTCTTT. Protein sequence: CSVTGSMNTEAFF. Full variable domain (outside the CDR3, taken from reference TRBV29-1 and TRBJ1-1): SAVISQKPSRDICQRGTSLTIQCQVDSQVTMMFWYRQQPGQSLTLIATANQGSEATYESGFVIDKFPISRPNLTFSTLTVSNMSPEDSSIYLCSVTGSMNTEAFFGQGTRLTVV.

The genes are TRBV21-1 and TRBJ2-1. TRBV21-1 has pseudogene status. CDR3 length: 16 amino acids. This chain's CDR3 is CASSKMGQGARNEQFF. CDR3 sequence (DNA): TGTGCCAGCAGCAAAATGGGGCAGGGAGCCCGCAATGAGCAGTTCTTC.

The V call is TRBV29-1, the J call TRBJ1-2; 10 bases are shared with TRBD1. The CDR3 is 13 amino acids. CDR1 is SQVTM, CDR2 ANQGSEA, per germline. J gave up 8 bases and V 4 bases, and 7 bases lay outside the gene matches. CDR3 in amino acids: CSVAGQGPPGYTF. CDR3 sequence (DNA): TGCAGCGTTGCGGGACAGGGGCCTCCGGGCTACACCTTC.

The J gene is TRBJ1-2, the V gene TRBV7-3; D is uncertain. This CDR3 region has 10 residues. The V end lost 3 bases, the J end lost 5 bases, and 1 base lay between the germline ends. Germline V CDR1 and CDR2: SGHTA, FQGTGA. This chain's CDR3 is CASSFYGYTF. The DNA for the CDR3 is TGTGCCAGCAGCTTTTATGGCTACACCTTC. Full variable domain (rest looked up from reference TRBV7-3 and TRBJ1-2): GAGVSQTPSNKVTEKGKYVELRCDPISGHTALYWYRQSLGQGPEFLIYFQGTGAADDSGLPNDRFFAVRPEGSVSTLKIQRTERGDSAVYLCASSFYGYTFGSGTRLTVV.

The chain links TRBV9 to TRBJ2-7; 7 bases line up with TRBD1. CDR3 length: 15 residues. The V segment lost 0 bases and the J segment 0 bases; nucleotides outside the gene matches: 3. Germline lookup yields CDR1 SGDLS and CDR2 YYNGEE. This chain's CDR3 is CASSVEGTDSYEQYF. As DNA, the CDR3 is TGTGCCAGCAGCGTAGAGGGGACAGACTCCTACGAGCAGTACTTC.

CDR3 in DNA: TGTGCCAGCAGCCCTGGGGGCAGGGGGTTTACTGAAGCTTTCTTT. Amino acid sequence: CASSPGGRGFTEAFF. The V and J genes are TRBV5-4 and TRBJ1-1; TRBD1 matches 7 bases. CDR1 is SGHNT, CDR2 YYREEE, per germline (reference sequence). The CDR3 totals 15 residues. V lost 4 bases and J lost 5; bases outside the gene matches: 11.

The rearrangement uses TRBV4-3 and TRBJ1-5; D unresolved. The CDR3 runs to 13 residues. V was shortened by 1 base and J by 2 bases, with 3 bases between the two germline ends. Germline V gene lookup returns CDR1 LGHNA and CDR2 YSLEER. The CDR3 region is CASSQVGNQPQHF. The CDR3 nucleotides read TGCGCCAGCAGCCAAGTAGGCAATCAGCCCCAGCATTTT.

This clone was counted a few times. As DNA, the CDR3 is TGTGCCAGCAGTTTCATTGGACGGTCTGAAGCTTTCTTT. It is translated as CASSFIGRSEAFF. The chain links TRBV28 to TRBJ1-1; D call uncertain. Trimming removed 3 bases from V and 6 bases from J, with 11 bases in between. The CDR3 length is 13 residues. Germline V gene sequence: CDR1 MDHEN, CDR2 SYDVKM.

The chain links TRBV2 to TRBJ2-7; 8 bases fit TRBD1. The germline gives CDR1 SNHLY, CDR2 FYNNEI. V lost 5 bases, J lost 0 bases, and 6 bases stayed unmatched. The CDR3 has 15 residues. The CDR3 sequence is CASSLRTGSSYEQYF. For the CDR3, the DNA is TGTGCCAGCAGTCTACGGACAGGGTCCTCCTACGAGCAGTACTTC. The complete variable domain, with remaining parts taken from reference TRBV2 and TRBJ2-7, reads EPEVTQTPSHQVTQMGQEVILRCVPISNHLYFYWYRQILGQKVEFLVSFYNNEISEKSEIFDDQFSVERPDGSNFTLKIRSTKLEDSAMYFCASSLRTGSSYEQYFGPGTRLTVT.

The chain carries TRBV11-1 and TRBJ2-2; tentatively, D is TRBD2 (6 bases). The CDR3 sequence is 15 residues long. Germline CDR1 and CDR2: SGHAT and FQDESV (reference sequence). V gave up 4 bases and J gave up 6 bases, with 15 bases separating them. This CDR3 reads CASSSRLDAAGELFF. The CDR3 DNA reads TGTGCCAGCAGCTCGCGACTAGACGCAGCCGGGGAGCTGTTTTTT.

CDR3 coding DNA: TGTGCCAGTAGTGAACAGGGGAGAGATGAAAAACTGTTTTTT. Translated, it gives CASSEQGRDEKLFF. This chain links TRBV19 with TRBJ1-4; 7 bases line up with TRBD1. V was pared by 5 bases and J by 6 bases, with 6 bases of the junction left unmatched. This CDR3 is built from 14 residues. CDR1 is LNHDA, CDR2 SQIVND, per germline (reference sequence).

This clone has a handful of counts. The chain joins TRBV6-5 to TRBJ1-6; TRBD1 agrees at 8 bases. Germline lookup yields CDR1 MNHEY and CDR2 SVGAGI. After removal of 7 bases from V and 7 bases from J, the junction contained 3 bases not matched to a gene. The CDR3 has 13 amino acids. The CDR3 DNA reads TGTGCCAGCACGACAGGGGAAAATTCACCCCTCCACTTT. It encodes CASTTGENSPLHF.

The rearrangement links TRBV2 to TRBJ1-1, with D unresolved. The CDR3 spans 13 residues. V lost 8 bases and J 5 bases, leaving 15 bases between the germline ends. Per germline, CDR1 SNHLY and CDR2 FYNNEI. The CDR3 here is CASDKTPGTEAFF. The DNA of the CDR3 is TGTGCCAGCGACAAAACCCCTGGGACTGAAGCTTTCTTT.

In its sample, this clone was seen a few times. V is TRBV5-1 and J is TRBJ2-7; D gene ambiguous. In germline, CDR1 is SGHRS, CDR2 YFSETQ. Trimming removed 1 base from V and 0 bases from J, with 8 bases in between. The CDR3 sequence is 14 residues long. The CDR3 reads CASSLSVFSYEQYF. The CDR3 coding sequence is TGCGCCAGCAGCTTGTCCGTGTTCTCCTACGAGCAGTACTTC. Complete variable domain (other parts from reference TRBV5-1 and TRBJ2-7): KAGVTQTPRYLIKTRGQQVTLSCSPISGHRSVSWYQQTPGQGLQFLFEYFSETQRNKGNFPGRFSGRQFSNSRSEMNVSTLELGDSALYLCASSLSVFSYEQYFGPGTRLTVT.

The CDR3 region has the DNA TGTGCCAGCAGCCCAGGGACAGGGGCAGGATACGAGCAGTACTTC. It codes for CASSPGTGAGYEQYF. The V call is TRBV5-4, the J call TRBJ2-7; 10 nucleotides match TRBD1. The CDR3 is 15 residues long. V was pared by 4 bases and J by 4 bases, with 8 bases of the junction left unmatched. Germline CDR1 and CDR2: SGHNT and YYREEE (reference sequence).

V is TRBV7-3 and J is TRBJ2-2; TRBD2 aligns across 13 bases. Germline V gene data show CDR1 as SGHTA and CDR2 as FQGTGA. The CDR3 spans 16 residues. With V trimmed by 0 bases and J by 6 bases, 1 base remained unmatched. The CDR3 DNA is TGTGCCAGCAGCTTAACACTAGCGGGAGGGCCCGGGGAGCTGTTTTTT. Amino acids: CASSLTLAGGPGELFF.

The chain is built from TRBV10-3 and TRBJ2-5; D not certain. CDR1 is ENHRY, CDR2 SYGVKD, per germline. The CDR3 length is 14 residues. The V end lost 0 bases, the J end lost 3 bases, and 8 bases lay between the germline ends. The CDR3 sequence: CAISESSREETQYF. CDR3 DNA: TGTGCCATCAGTGAGTCTAGTCGGGAAGAGACCCAGTACTTC.

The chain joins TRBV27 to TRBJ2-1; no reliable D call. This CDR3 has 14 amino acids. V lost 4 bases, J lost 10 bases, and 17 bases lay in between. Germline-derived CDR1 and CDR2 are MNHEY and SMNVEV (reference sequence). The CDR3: CASSSKTSQDEQFF. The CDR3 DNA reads TGTGCCAGCAGTTCCAAGACGTCTCAGGACGAGCAGTTCTTC.

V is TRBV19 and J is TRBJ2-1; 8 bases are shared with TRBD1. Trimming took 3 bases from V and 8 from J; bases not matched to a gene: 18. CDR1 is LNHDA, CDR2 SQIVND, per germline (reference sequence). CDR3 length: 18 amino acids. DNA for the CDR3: TGTGCCAGTAGTATTTTGTACAGGGGGACGCCTATGCAATATGAGCAGTTCTTC. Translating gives CASSILYRGTPMQYEQFF.

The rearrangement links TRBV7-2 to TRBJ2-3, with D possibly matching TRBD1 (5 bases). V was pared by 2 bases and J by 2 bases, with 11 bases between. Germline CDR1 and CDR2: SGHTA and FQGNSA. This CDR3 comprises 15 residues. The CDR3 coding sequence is TGTGCCAGCAGCTTATACAGCAGGGACACAGATACGCAGTATTTT. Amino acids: CASSLYSRDTDTQYF.

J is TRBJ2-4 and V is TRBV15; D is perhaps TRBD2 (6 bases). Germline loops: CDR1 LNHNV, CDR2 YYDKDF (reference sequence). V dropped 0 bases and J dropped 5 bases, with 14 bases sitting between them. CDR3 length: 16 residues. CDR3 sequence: CATSREGLAKENIQYF. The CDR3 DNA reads TGTGCCACCAGCAGAGAGGGACTGGCCAAAGAAAACATTCAGTACTTC.

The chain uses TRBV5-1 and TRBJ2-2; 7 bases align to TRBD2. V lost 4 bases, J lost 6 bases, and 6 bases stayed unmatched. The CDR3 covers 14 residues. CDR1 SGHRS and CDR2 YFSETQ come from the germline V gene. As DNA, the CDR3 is TGCGCCAGCAGCCTAGGACTAGTTCCCGGGGAGCTGTTTTTT. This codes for CASSLGLVPGELFF.

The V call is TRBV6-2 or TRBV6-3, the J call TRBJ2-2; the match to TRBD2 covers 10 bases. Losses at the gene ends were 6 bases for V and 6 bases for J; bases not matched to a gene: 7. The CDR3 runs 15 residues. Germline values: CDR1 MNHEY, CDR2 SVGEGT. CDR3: CASSPTSGFAGELFF. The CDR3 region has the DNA TGTGCCAGCAGCCCGACTAGCGGGTTTGCCGGGGAGCTGTTTTTT.